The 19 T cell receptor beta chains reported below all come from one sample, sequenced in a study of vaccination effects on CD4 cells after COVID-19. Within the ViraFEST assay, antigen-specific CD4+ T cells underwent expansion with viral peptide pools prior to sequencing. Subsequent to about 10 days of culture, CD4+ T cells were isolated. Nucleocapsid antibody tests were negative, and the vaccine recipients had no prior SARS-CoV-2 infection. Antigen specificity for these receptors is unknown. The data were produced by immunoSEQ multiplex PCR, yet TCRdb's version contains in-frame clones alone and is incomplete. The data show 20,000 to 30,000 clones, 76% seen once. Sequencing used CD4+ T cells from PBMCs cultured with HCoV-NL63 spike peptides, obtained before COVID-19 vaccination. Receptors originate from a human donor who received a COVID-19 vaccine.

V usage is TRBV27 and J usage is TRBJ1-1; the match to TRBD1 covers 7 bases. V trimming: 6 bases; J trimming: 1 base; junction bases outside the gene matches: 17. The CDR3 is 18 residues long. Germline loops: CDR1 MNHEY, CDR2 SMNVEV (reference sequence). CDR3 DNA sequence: TGTGCCAGCAGGAAGGTCAGGGGGTTGTTTTTGGGGAACACTGAAGCTTTCTTT. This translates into CASRKVRGLFLGNTEAFF.

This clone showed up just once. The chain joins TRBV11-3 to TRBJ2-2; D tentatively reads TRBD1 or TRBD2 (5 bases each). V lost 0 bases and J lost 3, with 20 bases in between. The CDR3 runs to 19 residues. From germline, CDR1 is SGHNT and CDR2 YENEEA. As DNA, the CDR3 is TGTGCCAGCAGCTTAGACTGGGCCCTGGGGGAGAGGTACACCGGGGAGCTGTTTTTT. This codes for CASSLDWALGERYTGELFF. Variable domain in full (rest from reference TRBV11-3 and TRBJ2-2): EAGVVQSPRYKIIEKKQPVAFWCNPISGHNTLYWYLQNLGQGPELLIRYENEEAVDDSQLPKDRFSAERLKGVDSTLKIQPAELGDSAVYLCASSLDWALGERYTGELFFGEGSRLTVL.

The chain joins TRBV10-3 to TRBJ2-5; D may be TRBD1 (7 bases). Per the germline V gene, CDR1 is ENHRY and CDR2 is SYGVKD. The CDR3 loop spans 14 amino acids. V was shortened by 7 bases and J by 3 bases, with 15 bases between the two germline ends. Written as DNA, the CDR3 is TGTGCCATCAATACCAGGGGGGACGAAGAGACCCAGTACTTC. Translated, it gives CAINTRGDEETQYF.

The chain's CDR3 is CASSEREWAGYTF. The CDR3, as DNA: TGCGCCAGCAGTGAGAGGGAATGGGCTGGCTACACCTTC. The V and J genes are TRBV10-1 and TRBJ1-2; D remains unclear. Trimming stripped 2 bases from V and 7 bases from J, with 11 bases between. The CDR3 consists of 13 residues. In germline, CDR1 is WNHNN, CDR2 SYGVQD (reference sequence).

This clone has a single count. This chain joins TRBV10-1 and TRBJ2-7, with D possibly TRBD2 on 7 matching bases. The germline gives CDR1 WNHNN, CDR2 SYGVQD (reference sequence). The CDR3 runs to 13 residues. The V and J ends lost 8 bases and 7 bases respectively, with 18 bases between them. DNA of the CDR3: TGCGCCAGCGGGAGGGGGACTGGGGGTGAGCAGTACTTC. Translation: CASGRGTGGEQYF.

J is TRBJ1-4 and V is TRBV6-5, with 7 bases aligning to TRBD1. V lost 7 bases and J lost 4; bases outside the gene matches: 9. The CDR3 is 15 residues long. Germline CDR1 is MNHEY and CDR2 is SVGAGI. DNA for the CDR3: TGTGCCAGCACCCCCGGGACAGCCTATAATGAAAAACTGTTTTTT. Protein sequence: CASTPGTAYNEKLFF.

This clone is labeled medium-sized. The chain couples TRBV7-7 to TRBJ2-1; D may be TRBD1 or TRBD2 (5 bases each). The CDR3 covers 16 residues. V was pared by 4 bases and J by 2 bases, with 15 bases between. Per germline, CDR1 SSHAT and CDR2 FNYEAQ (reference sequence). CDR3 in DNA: TGTGCCAGCAGCTCGGGACGGACAATAGCCTACAATGAGCAGTTCTTC. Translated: CASSSGRTIAYNEQFF. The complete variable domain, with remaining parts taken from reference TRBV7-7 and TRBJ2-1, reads GAGVSQSPRYKVTKRGQDVTLRCDPISSHATLYWYQQALGQGPEFLTYFNYEAQPDKSGLPSDRFSAERPEGSISTLTIQRTEQRDSAMYRCASSSGRTIAYNEQFFGPGTRLTVL.

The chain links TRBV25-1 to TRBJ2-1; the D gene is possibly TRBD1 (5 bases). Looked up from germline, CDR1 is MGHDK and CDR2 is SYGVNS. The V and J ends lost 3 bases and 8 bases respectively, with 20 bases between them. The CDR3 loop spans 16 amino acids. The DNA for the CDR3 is TGTGCCAGCAGTGATCCAGGGTTTACCGCGTCCGATGAGCAGTTCTTC. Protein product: CASSDPGFTASDEQFF.

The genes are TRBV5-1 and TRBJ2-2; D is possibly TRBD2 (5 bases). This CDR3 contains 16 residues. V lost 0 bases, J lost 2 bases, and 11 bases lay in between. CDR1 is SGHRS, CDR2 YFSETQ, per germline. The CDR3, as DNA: TGCGCCAGCAGCTTGGCCGGGGTGGGCAACACCGGGGAGCTGTTTTTT. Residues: CASSLAGVGNTGELFF.

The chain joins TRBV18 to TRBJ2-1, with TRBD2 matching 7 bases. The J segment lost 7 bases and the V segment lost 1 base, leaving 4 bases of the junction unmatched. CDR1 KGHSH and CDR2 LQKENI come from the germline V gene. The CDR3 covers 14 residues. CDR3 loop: CASSPQSGDNEQFF. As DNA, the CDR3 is TGTGCCAGCTCACCACAGAGCGGGGATAATGAGCAGTTCTTC.

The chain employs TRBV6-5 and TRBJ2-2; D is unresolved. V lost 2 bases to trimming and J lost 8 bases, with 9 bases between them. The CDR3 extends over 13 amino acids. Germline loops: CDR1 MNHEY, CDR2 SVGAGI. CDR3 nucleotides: TGTGCCAGCAGTTACCCCAGACCGGGGGAGCTGTTTTTT. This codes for CASSYPRPGELFF.

CDR3: CASSEFPGQVYGEQYF. As DNA, the CDR3 is TGTGCCAGCAGTGAATTCCCAGGGCAGGTATATGGGGAGCAGTACTTC. The chain is built from TRBV6-1 and TRBJ2-7; D perhaps matches TRBD1 (5 bases). Germline V gene lookup returns CDR1 MNHNS and CDR2 SASEGT. This CDR3 is 16 amino acids long. V dropped 2 bases and J dropped 7 bases, with 21 bases sitting between them.

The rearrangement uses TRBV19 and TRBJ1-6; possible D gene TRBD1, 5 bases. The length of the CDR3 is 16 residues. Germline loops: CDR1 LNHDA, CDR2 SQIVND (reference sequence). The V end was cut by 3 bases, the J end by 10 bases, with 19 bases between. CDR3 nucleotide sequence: TGTGCCAGTAGTATGCATACCTCGGGACGAGGCTCACCCCTCCACTTT. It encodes CASSMHTSGRGSPLHF.

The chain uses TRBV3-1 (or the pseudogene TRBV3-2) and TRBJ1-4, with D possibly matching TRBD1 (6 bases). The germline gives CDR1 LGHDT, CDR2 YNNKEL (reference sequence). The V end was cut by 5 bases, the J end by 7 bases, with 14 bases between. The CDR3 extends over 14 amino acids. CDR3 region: CASSGRSGAEKLFF. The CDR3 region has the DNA TGTGCCAGCAGCGGCCGGTCGGGGGCTGAAAAACTGTTTTTT.

The CDR3 loop is CASSATVGGQGSPLHF. For the CDR3, the DNA is TGTGCCAGCAGCGCAACGGTCGGGGGGCAAGGGTCACCCCTCCACTTT. The J gene is TRBJ1-6, the V gene TRBV7-2, with D possibly matching TRBD1 (6 bases). V gave up 5 bases and J gave up 10 bases, with 21 bases separating them. The V gene's germline CDR1 is SGHTA and CDR2 FQGNSA. CDR3 length: 16 residues.

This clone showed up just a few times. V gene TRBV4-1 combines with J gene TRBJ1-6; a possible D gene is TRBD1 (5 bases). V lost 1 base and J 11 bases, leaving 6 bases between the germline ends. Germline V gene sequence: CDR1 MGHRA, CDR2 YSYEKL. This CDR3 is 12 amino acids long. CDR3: CASSQAGTPLHF. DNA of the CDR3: TGCGCCAGCAGCCAAGCAGGGACACCCCTCCACTTT.

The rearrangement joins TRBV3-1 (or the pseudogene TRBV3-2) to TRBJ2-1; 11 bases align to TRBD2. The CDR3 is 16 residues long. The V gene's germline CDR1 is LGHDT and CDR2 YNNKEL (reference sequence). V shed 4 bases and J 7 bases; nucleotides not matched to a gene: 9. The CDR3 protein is CASSPTTSGGRNEQFF. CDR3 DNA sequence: TGTGCCAGCAGCCCGACTACTAGCGGGGGACGAAATGAGCAGTTCTTC.

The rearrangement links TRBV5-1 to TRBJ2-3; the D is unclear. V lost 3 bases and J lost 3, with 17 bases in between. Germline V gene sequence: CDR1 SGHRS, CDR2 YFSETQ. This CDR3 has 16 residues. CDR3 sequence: CASSSPTAFGTDTQYF. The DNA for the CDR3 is TGCGCCAGCAGCTCACCGACCGCATTTGGTACAGATACGCAGTATTTT.

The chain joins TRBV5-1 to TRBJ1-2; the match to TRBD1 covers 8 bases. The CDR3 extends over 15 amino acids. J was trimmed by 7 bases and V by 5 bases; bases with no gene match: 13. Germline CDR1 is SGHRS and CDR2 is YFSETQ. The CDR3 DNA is TGCGCCAGCAGACTAACACCGGGACAGGATTCTGGCTACACCTTC. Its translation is CASRLTPGQDSGYTF.